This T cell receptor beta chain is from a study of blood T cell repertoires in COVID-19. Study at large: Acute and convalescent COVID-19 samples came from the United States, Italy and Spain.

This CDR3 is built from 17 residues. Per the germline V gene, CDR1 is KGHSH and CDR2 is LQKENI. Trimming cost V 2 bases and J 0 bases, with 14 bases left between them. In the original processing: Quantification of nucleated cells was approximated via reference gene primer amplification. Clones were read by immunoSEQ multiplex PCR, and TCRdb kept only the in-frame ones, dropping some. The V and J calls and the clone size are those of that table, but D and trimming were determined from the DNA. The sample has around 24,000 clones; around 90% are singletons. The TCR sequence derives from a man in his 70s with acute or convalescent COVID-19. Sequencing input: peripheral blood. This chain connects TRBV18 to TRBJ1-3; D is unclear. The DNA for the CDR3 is TGTGCCAGCTCACCAGAGTCGGCGGGAGCCTCTGGAAACACCATATATTTT. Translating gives CASSPESAGASGNTIYF.